One sample yielded the 21 T cell receptor beta chains listed below, sequenced in a study of high-grade serous ovarian cancer treatment subgroups. Tumor samples were taken before definitive surgery or chemotherapy. Profiled with immunoSEQ multiplex PCR; TCRdb holds only in-frame clones, not every one. The data show under 30,000 clones, 80% to 90% seen once. The specimen was tumor tissue. The source of these receptors is a human donor with high-grade serous ovarian cancer.

The chain has TRBV19 and TRBJ2-7; no clear D. Deletions cut 6 bases from V and 3 bases from J, with 9 bases between. CDR1 is LNHDA, CDR2 SQIVND, per germline (reference sequence). The CDR3 length is 12 residues. CDR3 sequence reads: CASRDRNYEQYF. The CDR3 coding sequence is TGTGCCAGTAGAGACCGGAACTACGAGCAGTACTTC.

J is TRBJ2-3 and V is TRBV2; the D is unclear. V was shortened by 6 bases and J by 7 bases, with 17 bases between the two germline ends. CDR1 and CDR2 from the germline V gene are SNHLY and FYNNEI. The CDR3 spans 14 residues. The CDR3 DNA sequence: TGTGCCAGCAGCCAACTCCGAGCTCCGTATACGCAGTATTTT. Amino acids: CASSQLRAPYTQYF.

The chain combines TRBV28 with TRBJ1-4; D call uncertain. There are 15 residues in the CDR3. Trimming left V 3 bases short and J 0 bases short, with 8 bases between. Germline CDR1 reads MDHEN; CDR2 reads SYDVKM. The CDR3 spells CASSLTQATNEKLFF. DNA of the CDR3: TGTGCCAGCAGTTTGACCCAGGCAACTAATGAAAAACTGTTTTTT. Using reference TRBV28 and TRBJ1-4 for the parts outside the CDR3, the full variable domain is DVKVTQSSRYLVKRTGEKVFLECVQDMDHENMFWYRQDPGLGLRLIYFSYDVKMKEKGDIPEGYSVSREKKERFSLILESASTNQTSMYLCASSLTQATNEKLFFGSGTQLSVL.

The rearrangement links TRBV4-2 to TRBJ2-7; 14 nucleotides align to TRBD2. CDR1 and CDR2 (germline): LGHNA, YNFKEQ. V lost 4 bases and J lost 5; bases outside the gene matches: 4. The CDR3 spans 15 residues. CDR3 in DNA: TGTGCCAGCAGCCTGACTAGCGGGAGGGCTAACGAGCAGTACTTC. Protein: CASSLTSGRANEQYF.

V is TRBV4-1 and J is TRBJ2-1, with D perhaps being TRBD1 or TRBD2 (6 bases each). The length of the CDR3 is 15 residues. V was clipped by 0 bases and J by 12 bases, with 18 bases between them. The germline V gene encodes CDR1 MGHRA and CDR2 YSYEKL. CDR3 residues: CASSQEGNTGALQFF. CDR3 sequence (DNA): TGCGCCAGCAGCCAAGAAGGGAATACGGGGGCCCTGCAGTTCTTC.

This clone occurred a few times. This chain uses TRBV7-9 with TRBJ2-1; no firm D call. This CDR3 is built from 14 residues. The germline CDR1 and CDR2 sequences are SEHNR and FQNEAQ (reference sequence). Trimming shortened V by 2 bases and J by 5 bases, and 10 bases separated the two germline ends. The DNA of the CDR3 is TGTGCCAGCAGCTTATTCGCAGCCGACAATGAGCAGTTCTTC. The encoded protein is CASSLFAADNEQFF.

The chain couples TRBV16 to TRBJ1-5; D might be TRBD1 (5 bases). Trimming removed 7 bases at V and 7 bases at J, with 14 bases between. The germline gives CDR1 KGHSY, CDR2 FQNENV. CDR3 length: 13 residues. CDR3 nucleotide sequence: TGTGCCAGCACGCCTGGGGCAGGCCAGCCCCAGCATTTT. Amino acids: CASTPGAGQPQHF.

This clone was seen only a few times. V usage is TRBV30 and J usage is TRBJ1-5, with TRBD1 as a possible D gene (6 bases). Trimming cost V 3 bases and J 4 bases, with 13 bases left between them. The CDR3 length is 14 residues. Germline values: CDR1 GTSNPN, CDR2 SVGIG (reference sequence). This CDR3 reads CAWSTGGENQPQHF. The CDR3 DNA follows: TGTGCCTGGAGCACCGGGGGCGAGAATCAGCCCCAGCATTTT.

This clone was detected only a few times. The chain joins TRBV19 to TRBJ2-7; tentatively, D is TRBD1 or TRBD2 (5 bases each). V lost 5 bases to trimming and J lost 1 base, with 18 bases between them. Germline lookup yields CDR1 LNHDA and CDR2 SQIVND (reference sequence). CDR3 size: 16 residues. CDR3 in amino acids: CASSRFPRDGSYEQYF. The CDR3 DNA sequence: TGTGCCAGTAGTCGGTTTCCCCGGGACGGTTCCTACGAGCAGTACTTC.

This clone was counted a single time. The chain employs TRBV25-1 and TRBJ2-2; no clear D gene. The CDR3 length is 12 residues. Trimming left V 3 bases short and J 7 bases short, with 6 bases between. Per the germline V gene, CDR1 is MGHDK and CDR2 is SYGVNS. In DNA, the CDR3 is TGTGCCAGCAGTGACAGACTCGGGGAGCTGTTTTTT. This codes for CASSDRLGELFF.

The chain is built from TRBV7-2 and TRBJ2-1, with 11 bases lining up with TRBD2. This CDR3 is built from 16 residues. V gave up 6 bases and J gave up 8 bases; unmatched junction bases: 12. Germline V gene lookup returns CDR1 SGHTA and CDR2 FQGNSA. CDR3 sequence: CASRRTTSGSGDEQFF. The CDR3 DNA reads TGTGCCAGCAGACGCACCACTAGCGGGAGTGGGGATGAGCAGTTCTTC. The whole variable domain, remainder taken from reference TRBV7-2 and TRBJ2-1, is GAGVSQSPSNKVTEKGKDVELRCDPISGHTALYWYRQSLGQGLEFLIYFQGNSAPDKSGLPSDRFSAERTGGSVSTLTIQRTQQEDSAVYLCASRRTTSGSGDEQFFGPGTRLTVL.

This clone has just a few counts. The CDR3 DNA is TGTGCCAGCAGCCTCAGTTCCGGGGAGCTGTTTTTT. This translates into CASSLSSGELFF. V gene TRBV7-9 combines with J gene TRBJ2-2; D is uncertain. The length of the CDR3 is 12 residues. The germline V and J ends were trimmed by 5 bases and 6 bases, with 7 bases remaining between them. Germline V lookup: CDR1 SEHNR, CDR2 FQNEAQ (reference sequence).

This chain joins TRBV28 and TRBJ2-7; D gene unclear. The ends were cut back, 6 bases at V and 3 bases at J, with 6 bases in the middle. The CDR3 has 11 residues. CDR1 is MDHEN and CDR2 is SYDVKM in the germline V gene. The CDR3 spells CASSFYYEQYF. In DNA form, the CDR3 reads TGTGCCAGCAGCTTCTACTACGAGCAGTACTTC.

V gene TRBV7-2 combines with J gene TRBJ1-1; D remains ambiguous. Germline V gene lookup returns CDR1 SGHTA and CDR2 FQGNSA. V gave up 2 bases and J gave up 0 bases, with 7 bases separating them. The CDR3 runs to 14 residues. CDR3 sequence (DNA): TGTGCCAGCAGCTTACATCGGTTGAACACTGAAGCTTTCTTT. Amino acid sequence: CASSLHRLNTEAFF.

The gene calls are TRBV30 and TRBJ2-5, with 8 nucleotides matching TRBD2. With 0 bases clipped from V and 7 bases from J, the junction kept 10 bases outside the gene matches. The CDR3 sequence is 15 residues long. CDR1 is GTSNPN, CDR2 SVGIG, per germline (reference sequence). The CDR3 DNA reads as TGTGCCTGGAGTGTAGGCGGGAGGCTTGGGCGGACCCAGTACTTC. It translates to CAWSVGGRLGRTQYF.

The chain has TRBV5-1 and TRBJ2-3, with a possible D match to TRBD2 (6 bases). V lost 0 bases and J lost 2, with 16 bases in between. The germline V gene has CDR1 SGHRS and CDR2 YFSETQ. The CDR3 extends over 17 amino acids. In nucleotides, the CDR3 is TGCGCCAGCAGCTTGGAAGCGGGCCAAGTATACACAGATACGCAGTATTTT. This encodes CASSLEAGQVYTDTQYF.

This rearrangement joins TRBV28 to TRBJ2-1; 16 nucleotides match TRBD2. This CDR3 contains 18 residues. From germline, CDR1 is MDHEN and CDR2 SYDVKM. V lost 8 bases to trimming and J lost 7 bases; unmatched junction nucleotides: 14. The CDR3 sequence is CASWETGTSGRAWNEQFF. CDR3 nucleotide sequence: TGTGCCAGCTGGGAAACTGGGACTAGCGGGAGGGCCTGGAATGAGCAGTTCTTC.

Only one count was recorded for this clone. The chain recombines TRBV10-3 with TRBJ2-2; 8 nucleotides align to TRBD2. The CDR3 loop spans 18 amino acids. Germline lookup yields CDR1 ENHRY and CDR2 SYGVKD. J was trimmed by 2 bases and V by 6 bases; bases with no gene match: 14. The chain's CDR3 is CAISPTSGSNPNTGELFF. Here the CDR3 DNA reads TGTGCCATCAGCCCTACTAGCGGCTCCAATCCTAACACCGGGGAGCTGTTTTTT.

This clone was detected a few times. This chain links TRBV7-8 with TRBJ2-7; 8 nucleotides agree with TRBD2. The V and J ends lost 5 bases and 2 bases, in that order; junction bases with no gene match: 2. Germline V gene sequence: CDR1 SGHVS, CDR2 FQNEAQ. CDR3 length equals 13 residues. The CDR3 sequence is CASSLGLAYEQYF. The CDR3 DNA is TGTGCCAGCAGCCTGGGACTAGCCTACGAGCAGTACTTC.

The rearrangement links TRBV11-2 to TRBJ2-2; unclear D gene. The CDR3 consists of 14 residues. CDR1 is SGHAT, CDR2 FQNNGV, per germline. V lost 4 bases and J lost 3, with 9 bases in between. CDR3 nucleotide sequence: TGTGCCAGCAGCTCACAAACCCACACCGGGGAGCTGTTTTTT. Its protein is CASSSQTHTGELFF. The full variable domain, its missing parts supplied by reference TRBV11-2 and TRBJ2-2, is EAGVAQSPRYKIIEKRQSVAFWCNPISGHATLYWYQQILGQGPKLLIQFQNNGVVDDSQLPKDRFSAERLKGVDSTLKIQPAKLEDSAVYLCASSSQTHTGELFFGEGSRLTVL.

The V and J genes are TRBV10-3 and TRBJ1-1; D may be TRBD1 (5 bases). Germline-derived CDR1 and CDR2 are ENHRY and SYGVKD. Trimming took off 10 bases at V and 1 base at J, with 13 bases between the two ends. The CDR3 consists of 13 residues. CDR3 sequence: CATASGPNTEAFF. DNA of the CDR3: TGTGCCACGGCATCGGGGCCGAACACTGAAGCTTTCTTT.